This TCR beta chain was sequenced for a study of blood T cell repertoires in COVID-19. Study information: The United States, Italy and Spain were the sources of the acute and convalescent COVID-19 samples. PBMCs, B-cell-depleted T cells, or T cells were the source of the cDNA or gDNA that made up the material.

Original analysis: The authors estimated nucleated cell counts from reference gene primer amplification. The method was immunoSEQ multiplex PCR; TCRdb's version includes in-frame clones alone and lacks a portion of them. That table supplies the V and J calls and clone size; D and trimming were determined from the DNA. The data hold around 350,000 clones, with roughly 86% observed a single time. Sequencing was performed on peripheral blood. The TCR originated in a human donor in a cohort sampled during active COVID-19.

This chain's CDR3 is CASSLGTGGSETQYF. The CDR3, as DNA: TGTGCCAGCAGCTTAGGGACAGGGGGCTCGGAGACCCAGTACTTC. The genes are TRBV7-2 and TRBJ2-5; 11 bases map to TRBD1. Looked up from germline, CDR1 is SGHTA and CDR2 is FQGNSA. The V segment lost 1 base and the J segment 5 bases; nucleotides outside the gene matches: 3. CDR3 size: 15 residues.